This T cell receptor beta chain comes out of a study of PD-1 blockade in classical Hodgkin lymphoma. As for time point: cycle 4 day 1 (C4D1), after 6 weeks of nivolumab. Every single patient, without exception, relapsed after autologous stem cell transplantation, and brentuximab vedotin exposure varied. Magnetic negative selection of thawed PBMCs was the method by which CD4+ T cells were purified. Measured with immunoSEQ multiplex PCR; TCRdb has only the in-frame clones, and not every one. Of some 17,000 clones listed, approximately 77% are singletons. Sample: CD4+ T cells from blood, taken before the fourth cycle of nivolumab. The sequence was obtained from a human donor with classical Hodgkin lymphoma.

This chain's CDR3 is CASSQEEGSTEAFF. The CDR3 region has the DNA TGTGCCAGCTCTCAGGAGGAAGGGTCCACTGAAGCTTTCTTT. The V call is TRBV18, the J call TRBJ1-1, with D hard to call. V dropped 6 bases and J dropped 4 bases, with 15 bases sitting between them. The CDR3 length is 14 residues. Germline V gene data show CDR1 as KGHSH and CDR2 as LQKENI. The full variable domain, in which reference TRBV18 and TRBJ1-1 provide the parts outside the CDR3, is NAGVMQNPRHLVRRRGQEARLRCSPMKGHSHVYWYRQLPEEGLKFMVYLQKENIIDESGMPKERFSAEFPKEGPSILRIQQVVRGDSAAYFCASSQEEGSTEAFFGQGTRLTVV.